The 8 T cell receptor beta chains listed next were all sequenced from one sample in a study of blood T cell repertoires in COVID-19. TCRdb's copy holds only in-frame clones and misses some; the assay was immunoSEQ multiplex PCR. Found here are some 400,000 clones, roughly 89% of them singletons; the top ten hold 5% to 8.5%. The sample consisted of peripheral blood. These receptors were collected from a man aged 18 to 30 with active or convalescent COVID-19.

The chain carries TRBV5-1 and TRBJ1-4; no reliable D call. Trimming cost V 0 bases and J 7 bases, with 13 bases left between them. CDR3 length: 15 amino acids. The V gene's germline CDR1 is SGHRS and CDR2 YFSETQ. CDR3 residues: CASSLGRVEGEKLFF. As DNA, the CDR3 is TGCGCCAGCAGCTTGGGTCGGGTAGAGGGTGAAAAACTGTTTTTT. Full variable domain (rest looked up from reference TRBV5-1 and TRBJ1-4): KAGVTQTPRYLIKTRGQQVTLSCSPISGHRSVSWYQQTPGQGLQFLFEYFSETQRNKGNFPGRFSGRQFSNSRSEMNVSTLELGDSALYLCASSLGRVEGEKLFFGSGTQLSVL.

This clone was counted a single time. V and J are TRBV7-9 and TRBJ2-7; 8 nucleotides align to TRBD2. Germline V gives CDR1 SEHNR, CDR2 FQNEAQ (reference sequence). The CDR3 is 14 residues long. Germline trimming cut 7 bases from V and 5 bases from J; bases unmatched to any gene: 10. The CDR3 is CASNPSGSQNEQYF. The CDR3 DNA is TGTGCCAGCAACCCCAGCGGGAGTCAGAACGAGCAGTACTTC.

V and J are TRBV7-3 and TRBJ2-2; D unresolved. In germline, CDR1 is SGHTA, CDR2 FQGTGA. There are 14 residues in the CDR3. Trimming took off 5 bases at V and 4 bases at J, with 11 bases between the two ends. The CDR3, as DNA: TGTGCCAGCAGCCCAATCTCCGGCACCGGGGAGCTGTTTTTT. Translated, it gives CASSPISGTGELFF.

The rearrangement uses TRBV6-5 and TRBJ2-1; 7 positions agree with TRBD2. The CDR3 has 15 amino acids. Per the germline V gene, CDR1 is MNHEY and CDR2 is SVGAGI. V lost 8 bases to trimming and J lost 3 bases; unmatched junction nucleotides: 10. The CDR3 DNA reads as TGTGCCAGCGCTCCCGGGGGGTCCGACTACAATGAGCAGTTCTTC. Its translation is CASAPGGSDYNEQFF.

The CDR3 sequence: CASSYMGASETQYF. In DNA, the CDR3 is TGTGCCAGCAGCTATATGGGGGCTTCGGAGACCCAGTACTTC. The chain employs TRBV5-5 and TRBJ2-5; D is perhaps TRBD1 (6 bases). Germline CDR1 SGHKS, CDR2 YYEKEE (reference sequence). V was cut by 3 bases and J by 5 bases, with 14 bases left in between. The CDR3 length is 14 residues.

This rearrangement joins TRBV27 to TRBJ2-7; 10 bases are shared with TRBD2. CDR1 and CDR2 (germline): MNHEY, SMNVEV (reference sequence). V shed 0 bases, J shed 5 bases, and the junction held 4 bases outside the gene matches. The CDR3 extends over 15 amino acids. DNA for the CDR3: TGTGCCAGCAGTTTATCTAGCGGGGGGTGGAACGAGCAGTACTTC. Protein: CASSLSSGGWNEQYF.

The gene calls are TRBV4-3 and TRBJ2-6; no firm D call. The germline V gene encodes CDR1 LGHNA and CDR2 YSLEER. The length of the CDR3 is 16 residues. Deletions cut 0 bases from V and 1 base from J, with 7 bases between. The chain's CDR3 is CASSQDPRSGANVLTF. In DNA form, the CDR3 reads TGCGCCAGCAGCCAAGATCCCAGATCTGGGGCCAACGTCCTGACTTTC.

This clone was seen once. The V and J genes are TRBV6-2 or TRBV6-3 and TRBJ1-2; the D is unclear. Trimming took off 0 bases at V and 8 bases at J, with 10 bases between the two ends. Germline loops: CDR1 MNHEY, CDR2 SVGEGT. The CDR3 runs to 13 residues. CDR3 residues: CASSYSYSFGYTF. The CDR3 DNA sequence: TGTGCCAGCAGTTACTCCTACAGTTTCGGCTACACCTTC.